The rows below give T cell receptor beta chains drawn from one sample of a study of PD-1 blockade in classical Hodgkin lymphoma. The table came from immunoSEQ multiplex PCR; TCRdb's copy has only in-frame clones and leaves some out. The sample has about 6,400 clones, 86% seen once. The sequencing here drew on CD4+ T cells from blood, taken before the fourth cycle of nivolumab. The receptors come from a human donor with classical Hodgkin lymphoma. Each CDR3 is given with its conserved first and last residue. The order of the fields is V gene, clone size, J gene, D gene, CDR3 DNA, CDR3 protein. A D gene is named only where the DNA matches it firmly. The size field is filled for only some rows; it gives once, few, many or a size class.

v_call: TRBV5-1
clone_size: -
j_call: TRBJ2-1
d_call: TRBD1
cdr3_nt: TGCGCCAGCAGCAACGGGACAGGGGGCTTCAATGAGCAGTTCTTC
cdr3_aa: CASSNGTGGFNEQFF

v_call: TRBV7-2
clone_size: -
j_call: TRBJ2-1
d_call: TRBD2
cdr3_nt: TGTGCCAGCAGCTTAGCGGGAGGGCCCAATGAGCAGTTCTTC
cdr3_aa: CASSLAGGPNEQFF

v_call: TRBV5-8
clone_size: -
j_call: TRBJ2-5
d_call: -
cdr3_nt: TGTGCCAGCAGCTTAGGGACAGAGACCCAGTACTTC
cdr3_aa: CASSLGTETQYF

v_call: TRBV6-5
clone_size: -
j_call: TRBJ2-1
d_call: -
cdr3_nt: TGTGCCAGCAACCCTAGACATAATGGGATACGGCAGTTCTTC
cdr3_aa: CASNPRHNGIRQFF

v_call: TRBV18
clone_size: -
j_call: TRBJ2-3
d_call: TRBD2
cdr3_nt: TGTGCCAGCTCACCACGACTAGCGGGAGTCGGAGATACGCAGTATTTT
cdr3_aa: CASSPRLAGVGDTQYF

v_call: TRBV7-9
clone_size: -
j_call: TRBJ2-3
d_call: -
cdr3_nt: TGTGCCAGCAGCCCCGACTCCTTGACGGCTAGCACAGATACGCAGTATTTT
cdr3_aa: CASSPDSLTASTDTQYF

v_call: TRBV7-6
clone_size: -
j_call: TRBJ1-2
d_call: -
cdr3_nt: TGTGCCAGCAGCCCCCGAGCCGCGGGGACGCCCTATGGCTACACCTTC
cdr3_aa: CASSPRAAGTPYGYTF

v_call: TRBV7-9
clone_size: -
j_call: TRBJ1-1
d_call: TRBD1
cdr3_nt: TGTGCCAGCAGCAGAGACAGGGGGTTTACTGAAGCTTTCTTT
cdr3_aa: CASSRDRGFTEAFF

v_call: TRBV4-2
clone_size: -
j_call: TRBJ2-7
d_call: TRBD2
cdr3_nt: TGTGCCAGCAGCCAAGATCTGGGACTAGCGGGGGACTACGAGCAGTACTTC
cdr3_aa: CASSQDLGLAGDYEQYF

v_call: TRBV18
clone_size: -
j_call: TRBJ1-3
d_call: -
cdr3_nt: TGTGCCAGCTCACCCCCTAGCCTCAACTCTGGAAACACCATATATTTT
cdr3_aa: CASSPPSLNSGNTIYF

v_call: TRBV4-1
clone_size: -
j_call: TRBJ2-3
d_call: TRBD2
cdr3_nt: TGCGCCAGCAGCCAAGAAGGGCTAGCGGTTTACACAGATACGCAGTATTTT
cdr3_aa: CASSQEGLAVYTDTQYF

v_call: TRBV30
clone_size: -
j_call: TRBJ1-6
d_call: TRBD1
cdr3_nt: TGTGCCTGGAGTACAGGGGGGAATAATTCACCCCTCCACTTT
cdr3_aa: CAWSTGGNNSPLHF

v_call: TRBV15
clone_size: -
j_call: TRBJ1-1
d_call: TRBD1
cdr3_nt: TGTGCCACCAGCAGGTCCGGGACAGAGAACACTGAAGCTTTCTTT
cdr3_aa: CATSRSGTENTEAFF

v_call: TRBV5-1
clone_size: -
j_call: TRBJ1-2
d_call: -
cdr3_nt: TGCGCCAGCAGCTTGGAACGGACAATCTATGGCTACACCTTC
cdr3_aa: CASSLERTIYGYTF

v_call: TRBV6-5
clone_size: -
j_call: TRBJ2-1
d_call: -
cdr3_nt: TGTGCCAGCAGCCCGACTAGTCTATATTACAATGAGCAGTTCTTC
cdr3_aa: CASSPTSLYYNEQFF

v_call: TRBV21-1
clone_size: -
j_call: TRBJ2-2
d_call: -
cdr3_nt: TGTGCCAGCAGCAAAAGATTGGCAGGGAACCCCGGGGAGCTGTTTTTT
cdr3_aa: CASSKRLAGNPGELFF

v_call: TRBV5-1
clone_size: -
j_call: TRBJ2-7
d_call: -
cdr3_nt: TGCGCCAGCAGCTTGGGTTCGGCAAGGTCCTACGAGCAGTACTTC
cdr3_aa: CASSLGSARSYEQYF

v_call: TRBV6-5
clone_size: once
j_call: TRBJ1-4
d_call: -
cdr3_nt: TGTGCCAGCAGTTACTCCAGGTATAATGAAAAACTGTTTTTT
cdr3_aa: CASSYSRYNEKLFF

v_call: TRBV7-6
clone_size: -
j_call: TRBJ2-7
d_call: TRBD2
cdr3_nt: TGTGCCAGCAGCCCAGCGGGAGAGTCCTACGAGCAGTACTTC
cdr3_aa: CASSPAGESYEQYF

v_call: TRBV15
clone_size: -
j_call: TRBJ2-7
d_call: -
cdr3_nt: TGTGCCACCAGCAGAGTGGACAGCTACGAGCAGTACTTC
cdr3_aa: CATSRVDSYEQYF

v_call: TRBV11-2
clone_size: -
j_call: TRBJ2-7
d_call: TRBD2
cdr3_nt: TGTGCCAGCAGCTCCCTTAGCGGGAGGTATTTAGAGCAGTACTTC
cdr3_aa: CASSSLSGRYLEQYF

v_call: TRBV5-1
clone_size: once
j_call: TRBJ1-4
d_call: TRBD1
cdr3_nt: TGCGCCAGCAGCTTACAGGGGTCCAAGGAAAAACTGTTTTTT
cdr3_aa: CASSLQGSKEKLFF

v_call: TRBV11-2
clone_size: once
j_call: TRBJ2-7
d_call: TRBD2
cdr3_nt: TGTGCCAGCAGCTTGGGACCGACTAGCGGGAACTACGAGCAGTACTTC
cdr3_aa: CASSLGPTSGNYEQYF

v_call: TRBV5-1
clone_size: -
j_call: TRBJ1-2
d_call: TRBD1
cdr3_nt: TGCGCCAGCAGCCTAGCGGGACAGGGTATACATGGCTACACCTTC
cdr3_aa: CASSLAGQGIHGYTF

v_call: TRBV5-1
clone_size: -
j_call: TRBJ2-3
d_call: -
cdr3_nt: TGCGCCAGCAGCCTAATTGACCACCGCACAGATACGCAGTATTTT
cdr3_aa: CASSLIDHRTDTQYF

v_call: TRBV6-5
clone_size: once
j_call: TRBJ2-7
d_call: -
cdr3_nt: TGTGCCAGCAGTTACTCTCGCTACTCCTACGAGCAGTACTTC
cdr3_aa: CASSYSRYSYEQYF

v_call: TRBV7-2
clone_size: -
j_call: TRBJ2-7
d_call: -
cdr3_nt: TGTGCCAGCAGCTTAGCTCGGGCAGGTCCCTACGAGCAGTACTTC
cdr3_aa: CASSLARAGPYEQYF

v_call: TRBV5-1
clone_size: once
j_call: TRBJ2-3
d_call: TRBD2
cdr3_nt: TGCGCCAGCAGCTCGGTAGCGGGAAGTACAGATACGCAGTATTTT
cdr3_aa: CASSSVAGSTDTQYF

v_call: TRBV10-1
clone_size: -
j_call: TRBJ2-1
d_call: -
cdr3_nt: TGCGCCATATCCGGCAGCCAGGGATTCCATGAGCAGTTCTTC
cdr3_aa: CAISGSQGFHEQFF

v_call: TRBV9
clone_size: once
j_call: TRBJ1-1
d_call: -
cdr3_nt: TGTGCCAGCAGCGTTCCTACGGAGGCCTGTTGGGAGGACACTGAAGCTTTCTTT
cdr3_aa: CASSVPTEACWEDTEAFF

v_call: TRBV5-1
clone_size: -
j_call: TRBJ2-3
d_call: TRBD2
cdr3_nt: TGCGCCAGCAGCCGGGTAGGCGGGACTAGCGGGGGCGGAACGCAGTATTTT
cdr3_aa: CASSRVGGTSGGGTQYF

v_call: TRBV11-2
clone_size: -
j_call: TRBJ1-6
d_call: -
cdr3_nt: TGTGCCAGCAGCTTAGTAGGCAGGGGAAATTCACCCCTCCACTTT
cdr3_aa: CASSLVGRGNSPLHF

v_call: TRBV6-5
clone_size: -
j_call: TRBJ2-3
d_call: -
cdr3_nt: TGTGCCAGCAAACCGACAGGTAGCACAGATACGCAGTATTTT
cdr3_aa: CASKPTGSTDTQYF

v_call: TRBV11-3
clone_size: -
j_call: TRBJ2-1
d_call: TRBD1
cdr3_nt: TGTGCCAGCAGCCTCGCGACAGGGATCTACAATGAGCAGTTCTTC
cdr3_aa: CASSLATGIYNEQFF

v_call: TRBV2
clone_size: -
j_call: TRBJ1-2
d_call: -
cdr3_nt: TGTGCCAGCAGGGGGGGACTGATTTCTAACTATGGCTACACCTTC
cdr3_aa: CASRGGLISNYGYTF

v_call: TRBV7-9
clone_size: -
j_call: TRBJ1-5
d_call: TRBD1
cdr3_nt: TGTGCCAGCAGCCGGGACAGTAGCAATCAGCCCCAGCATTTT
cdr3_aa: CASSRDSSNQPQHF

v_call: TRBV29-1
clone_size: -
j_call: TRBJ2-1
d_call: TRBD2
cdr3_nt: TGCAGCGTTGGGACTAGTCGCTACAATGAGCAGTTCTTC
cdr3_aa: CSVGTSRYNEQFF

v_call: TRBV4-1
clone_size: -
j_call: TRBJ2-3
d_call: TRBD2
cdr3_nt: TGCGCCAGCAGCCAATCGACTAGCGGGGACACAGATACGCAGTATTTT
cdr3_aa: CASSQSTSGDTDTQYF

v_call: TRBV7-2
clone_size: -
j_call: TRBJ2-1
d_call: TRBD2
cdr3_nt: TGTGCCAGCAGCATATCTCCAACTAGCGGAGGATACAATGAGCAGTTCTTC
cdr3_aa: CASSISPTSGGYNEQFF

v_call: TRBV5-6
clone_size: once
j_call: TRBJ1-4
d_call: TRBD1
cdr3_nt: TGTGCCAGCAGCAATACAGGGGCCCCTTTTGAAAAACTGTTTTTT
cdr3_aa: CASSNTGAPFEKLFF

v_call: TRBV7-2
clone_size: once
j_call: TRBJ2-7
d_call: -
cdr3_nt: TGTGCCAGCAGCTTAGCTCGGGCAGGTCCCTACGAGCAGTACTTC
cdr3_aa: CASSLARAGPYEQYF

v_call: TRBV12-5
clone_size: -
j_call: TRBJ2-5
d_call: -
cdr3_nt: TGTGCTAGTGGTTTTGGGAGGCAAGAGACCCAGTACTTC
cdr3_aa: CASGFGRQETQYF

v_call: TRBV7-9
clone_size: few
j_call: TRBJ2-7
d_call: -
cdr3_nt: TGTGCCAGCAGCCCGGTGACCTACGAGCAGTACTTC
cdr3_aa: CASSPVTYEQYF

v_call: TRBV7-3
clone_size: once
j_call: TRBJ2-1
d_call: -
cdr3_nt: TGTGCCAGCAGCTTAAGGCCGGTCTCTGGGGATGAGCAGTTCTTC
cdr3_aa: CASSLRPVSGDEQFF

v_call: TRBV6-1
clone_size: few
j_call: TRBJ2-7
d_call: -
cdr3_nt: TGTGCCAGCAGTGAACGGGGAACCTTTGACGAGCAGTACTTC
cdr3_aa: CASSERGTFDEQYF

v_call: TRBV5-1
clone_size: -
j_call: TRBJ2-5
d_call: TRBD2
cdr3_nt: TGCGCCGGGAGGGTTATAGCGAACCAAGAGACCCAGTACTTC
cdr3_aa: CAGRVIANQETQYF

v_call: TRBV2
clone_size: -
j_call: TRBJ1-4
d_call: -
cdr3_nt: TGTGCCAGCAGTGAAGCCTCTAATAATGAAAAACTGTTTTTT
cdr3_aa: CASSEASNNEKLFF

v_call: TRBV11-3
clone_size: -
j_call: TRBJ1-1
d_call: TRBD1
cdr3_nt: TGTGCCAGCAGCTCGGGACAGGGGGTAAACACTGAAGCTTTCTTT
cdr3_aa: CASSSGQGVNTEAFF

v_call: TRBV4-2
clone_size: -
j_call: TRBJ2-3
d_call: -
cdr3_nt: TGTGCCAGCAGCCAAGCCCAGGGCTTAGCAGCGGGCACAGATACGCAGTATTTT
cdr3_aa: CASSQAQGLAAGTDTQYF

v_call: TRBV29-1
clone_size: -
j_call: TRBJ2-1
d_call: -
cdr3_nt: TGCAGCGTTGAAGTCCGGGGCAATGAGCAGTTCTTC
cdr3_aa: CSVEVRGNEQFF

v_call: TRBV11-1
clone_size: -
j_call: TRBJ2-7
d_call: -
cdr3_nt: TGTGCCAGCAGCCGGACAGAACCCTACGAGCAGTACTTC
cdr3_aa: CASSRTEPYEQYF

v_call: TRBV7-9
clone_size: -
j_call: TRBJ1-1
d_call: -
cdr3_nt: TGTGCCAGCAGCTTAGATATTAGTGGGGGGGCCACTGAAGCTTTCTTT
cdr3_aa: CASSLDISGGATEAFF

v_call: TRBV5-1
clone_size: -
j_call: TRBJ1-1
d_call: -
cdr3_nt: TGCGCCAGCAGCTTGACAGGGAGGGACACTGAAGCTTTCTTT
cdr3_aa: CASSLTGRDTEAFF

v_call: TRBV29-1
clone_size: -
j_call: TRBJ1-4
d_call: -
cdr3_nt: TGCAGCGTACGTGACAGCGTTGATGAAAAACTGTTTTTT
cdr3_aa: CSVRDSVDEKLFF